This T cell receptor beta chain was identified in a study of blood T cells in healthy people across ages. General study findings and limits: There were more naive CD4+ cells and higher diversity in long-lived donors than in aged donors. Strongly correlated with naive T cell percentage was TCR beta diversity. Estimates of total diversity, which came from one million sequenced T cells, were considered to be underestimates. Observed TCR beta diversity per million T cells went down as age went up. This fall followed a roughly linear course with age.

Concerning this clonotype: Its antigen remains unknown.

A J-beta primer mix and a sample-barcoded 5' primer were used in a second PCR of roughly 6 to 12 cycles. TCRdb called the 5' RACE reads again in MiXCR, with one record for every CDR3 protein. Of 890,000 or so distinct CDR3 sequences in the sample, approximately 65% were seen once. V dropped 6 bases and J dropped 2 bases, with 18 bases sitting between them. CDR3 length: 15 residues. CDR1 DFQATT and CDR2 SNEGSKA come from the germline V gene (reference sequence). The clonotype originates from a man younger than 40 in good health. The chain is built from TRBV20-1 and TRBJ2-3, with D uncertain. Sequenced material: blood. The CDR3 loop reads CSAPRNGPYTDTQYF. For the CDR3, the DNA is TGCAGTGCCCCCCGGAACGGCCCTTACACAGATACGCAGTATTTT.